Listed below are T cell receptor beta chains from one sample, sequenced in a study of blood T cells in healthy people across ages. MiXCR, applied by TCRdb to the 5' RACE reads, yields one record per CDR3 protein. The sample includes around 1.1 million distinct CDR3 sequences, around two fifths of them seen just once. Sequenced: blood. Receptors originate from a man between 18 and 29 years old in good health. Both conserved end residues are part of each CDR3. A D gene is named only where the DNA matches it firmly. A clone size is listed for some rows: how often the clone was seen (once, few, many), or a class if it is expanded.

CDR3 DNA,CDR3 protein,V gene,J gene,D gene,clone size
TGTGCCAGCAGTCCCTCCAGGCCCTATAGCTATGGCTACACCTTC,CASSPSRPYSYGYTF,TRBV6-2/TRBV6-3,TRBJ1-2,-,-
TGTGCCAGCAGCGCCCGGACCCAGAGGGGCAGGATCTACAATGAGCAGTTCTTC,CASSARTQRGRIYNEQFF,TRBV6-1,TRBJ2-1,-,-
TGTGCCAGCAGTCTAAGAGCGGGTTCCGGGGCCAACGTCCTGACTTTC,CASSLRAGSGANVLTF,TRBV28,TRBJ2-6,-,few
TGTGCCAGCAGCCCTGGCGGGGGACAGAGGGAGCAGTACTTC,CASSPGGGQREQYF,TRBV3-1,TRBJ2-5,-,-
TGTGCCATCAGTGATGGGACAGGGGGATATAGCAATCAGCCCCAGCATTTT,CAISDGTGGYSNQPQHF,TRBV10-3,TRBJ1-5,TRBD1,-
TGCAGTGCTAGAGGGGCAGGGGTAAAGAATTCACCCCTCCACTTT,CSARGAGVKNSPLHF,TRBV20-1,TRBJ1-6,-,-
TGCGCCAGCAGCCTTGAAACTGAAGCGGGGTCCTACAATGAGCAGTACTTC,CASSLETEAGSYNEQYF,TRBV4-3,TRBJ2-7,TRBD2,few
TGTGCCAGTAGTTCCCTAGGTGAGGGGAAACTGTTTTTT,CASSSLGEGKLFF,TRBV12-3/TRBV12-4,TRBJ1-4,-,-
TGTGCCAGCAGCTTAGGGCTAGCGGGGCAGCAAGAGACCCAGTACTTC,CASSLGLAGQQETQYF,TRBV7-9,TRBJ2-5,TRBD2,-
TGCAGCGTCGGGGACCTTGAGGACACTGAAGCTTTCTTT,CSVGDLEDTEAFF,TRBV29-1,TRBJ1-1,-,-
TGCAGTGCAAGACAGGATGAGCAGTTCTTC,CSARQDEQFF,TRBV20-1,TRBJ2-1,-,-